These 16 T cell receptor beta chains were sequenced from one sample in a study of human T cells and chemical hapten exposure. In TCRdb, the RACE reads were re-called with MiXCR into one record per CDR3 protein. The sample holds about 68,000 distinct CDR3 sequences, roughly 9.7% seen once. Time point here: pre-sensitization, week 0. Treatment of the sample: therapeutic diphenylcyclopropenone sensitization with weekly scalp DPC. The sequencing here drew on whole blood, taken in connection with sensitization to the hapten diphenylcyclopropenone (DPC). The receptor set was obtained from a woman aged 45 to 65 with alopecia areata. Some clones in this sample may be carry-over from other donors' samples.

In this sample, this clonotype turned up many times. V gene TRBV11-2 combines with J gene TRBJ2-1; maybe TRBD1 (6 bases). The CDR3 runs 11 residues. V was shortened by 5 bases and J by 15 bases, with 14 bases between the two germline ends. The germline gives CDR1 SGHAT, CDR2 FQNNGV. This chain's CDR3 is CASSLQGRRFF. The DNA of the CDR3 is TGTGCCAGCAGCCTACAGGGACGCCGGTTCTTC.

The chain combines TRBV28 with TRBJ2-3; 7 bases are shared with TRBD2. This CDR3 spans 14 amino acids. Trimming removed 6 bases from V and 4 bases from J; junction bases left unmatched: 7. CDR1 MDHEN and CDR2 SYDVKM come from the germline V gene. The DNA for the CDR3 is TGTGCCAGCAGCACGGGCGGGAGAGCAGATACGCAGTATTTT. It encodes CASSTGGRADTQYF.

In its sample, this clonotype was seen many times. The chain uses TRBV12-5 and TRBJ2-1; 10 bases match TRBD1. Germline V CDR1 and CDR2: LGHNT, FRNRAP. This CDR3 has 14 residues. V was pared by 9 bases and J by 8 bases, with 10 bases of the junction left unmatched. CDR3 bases: TGTGCTAGCACCCGGGACAGGGGTTTTTATGAGCAGTTCTTC. Translating it yields CASTRDRGFYEQFF.

This clonotype was counted a few times. The V gene is TRBV29-1, the J gene TRBJ2-5; 9 nucleotides line up with TRBD1. V lost 6 bases and J lost 2; bases outside the gene matches: 4. The CDR3 is 13 residues long. In germline, CDR1 is SQVTM, CDR2 ANQGSEA. The CDR3 here is CSVNRGLQETQYF. The DNA of the CDR3 is TGCAGCGTCAACAGGGGGCTTCAAGAGACCCAGTACTTC.

This clonotype has just a few counts. The chain has TRBV12-3 or TRBV12-4 and TRBJ2-1, with a possible D match to TRBD2 (6 bases). The ends were cut back, 4 bases at V and 2 bases at J, with 18 bases in the middle. This CDR3 contains 17 residues. CDR3 nucleotides: TGTGCCAGCAGTTCCGGATCGGGCGGGGTAACCTACAATGAGCAGTTCTTC. Protein product: CASSSGSGGVTYNEQFF.

This clonotype was recorded at least ten times. The chain recombines TRBV12-2 with TRBJ1-1. TRBV12-2 is described as a pseudogene. This CDR3 is built from 15 residues. Here the CDR3 reads CASRLCEGRFPEAFF. CDR3 nucleotide sequence: TGTGCAAGTCGCTTATGTGAGGGAAGGTTCCCTGAAGCTTTCTTT.

The chain employs TRBV2 and TRBJ2-1; D is undetermined. Germline V lookup: CDR1 SNHLY, CDR2 FYNNEI. The CDR3 runs to 13 residues. Trimming stripped 2 bases from V and 8 bases from J, with 10 bases between. The CDR3 is CASSELSIHEQFF. The CDR3 DNA reads TGTGCCAGCAGTGAACTCTCTATACATGAGCAGTTCTTC.

This clonotype was detected only a few times. The chain combines TRBV7-6 with TRBJ2-7; D not certain. The germline V gene encodes CDR1 SGHVS and CDR2 FNYEAQ. The CDR3 has 13 residues. The V end lost 0 bases, the J end lost 6 bases, and 9 bases lay between the germline ends. CDR3 nucleotides: TGTGCCAGCAGCTTAGCGCGAGTAGGCGAGCAGTACTTC. Residues: CASSLARVGEQYF.

Notes on this clonotype: A much more abundant neighbour one base away suggests this may be a read error. The chain is built from TRBV12-3 or TRBV12-4 and TRBJ1-5, with TRBD1 identical over 9 bases. CDR3 length: 14 residues. V shed 7 bases, J shed 4 bases, and the junction held 5 bases outside the gene matches. CDR3 sequence (DNA): TGTGCCAGCAAACCGACAGGGGGGAATCAGCCCCAGCATTTT. Its translation is CASKPTGGNQPQHF.

This clonotype was seen ten or more times. The chain carries TRBV9 and TRBJ1-1; tentatively, D is TRBD1 (5 bases). This CDR3 contains 10 residues. The germline CDR1 and CDR2 sequences are SGDLS and YYNGEE. Trimming pared 7 bases from V and 8 bases from J, leaving 9 bases between. The DNA of the CDR3 is TGTGCCAGCGGGGCAGAAGAAGCTTTCTTT. Translation: CASGAEEAFF.

The V gene is TRBV10-3, the J gene TRBJ1-2; 7 bases map to TRBD1. The CDR3 loop spans 13 amino acids. Trimming cost V 5 bases and J 7 bases; bases outside gene matches: 7. Germline values: CDR1 ENHRY, CDR2 SYGVKD. The CDR3 bases are TGTGCCATCAGTCCCGACGACAGGGCTGGCTACACCTTC. It yields the protein CAISPDDRAGYTF.

This chain uses TRBV29-1 with TRBJ2-1, with 8 bases fitting TRBD1. The V and J ends lost 7 bases and 12 bases, in that order; junction bases with no gene match: 14. The CDR3 consists of 13 residues. Germline V gives CDR1 SQVTM, CDR2 ANQGSEA. Written as DNA, the CDR3 is TGCAGCGCCCTCCATTTCCTTGGACAGGGGCAGTTCTTC. Residues: CSALHFLGQGQFF.

As for this clonotype: At one end, the junction sequence differs from germline, possibly due to a read error. V gene TRBV20-1 combines with J gene TRBJ2-1; TRBD2 matches at 8 bases. The CDR3 runs to 14 residues. Germline-derived CDR1 and CDR2 are DFQATT and SNEGSKA (reference sequence). CDR3 nucleotide sequence: TGCAGTGCTGAAACCGGGACTAGTTACACTGAGCAGTTCTTC. Translating it yields CSAETGTSYTEQFF.

This clonotype appeared a few times. The genes are TRBV6-2 or TRBV6-3 and TRBJ1-2, with unresolved D. V lost 8 bases and J 0 bases, leaving 7 bases between the germline ends. The CDR3 has 12 residues. Germline V gene sequence: CDR1 MNHEY, CDR2 SVGEGT. The chain's CDR3 is CASAGTNYGYTF. The DNA of the CDR3 is TGTGCCAGCGCCGGGACTAACTATGGCTACACCTTC.

At least ten counts were recorded for this clonotype. The V gene is TRBV7-3, the J gene TRBJ1-4, with D maybe TRBD1 (6 bases). CDR3 length: 15 residues. V lost 0 bases and J 8 bases, leaving 13 bases between the germline ends. Germline-derived CDR1 and CDR2 are SGHTA and FQGTGA. CDR3 sequence (DNA): TGTGCCAGCAGCTTAACGGGTGACAGGCGAGAAAAACTGTTTTTT. It specifies CASSLTGDRREKLFF.

This rearrangement joins TRBV5-8 to TRBJ2-6, with D perhaps matching TRBD2 (5 bases). V was trimmed by 2 bases and J by 1 base, leaving 7 bases between them. CDR1 is SGHTS, CDR2 YDEGEE, per germline. This CDR3 is 15 amino acids long. The chain's CDR3 is CASSFSGSGANVLTF. CDR3 coding DNA: TGTGCCAGCAGCTTTTCGGGGTCTGGGGCCAACGTCCTGACTTTC.